The entry below gives a single TCR beta chain sequence along with its context. Its antigen has not been determined. There are no base qualities to consult, and no much larger clone falls within one base. V is cut back by 0 bases and J by 3 bases, with 11 bases in the junction unmatched. The CDR3, from cysteine to phenylalanine, totals 17 residues. This entry keeps only the CDR3 DNA: 51 bases, framed from base 1. According to the germline V gene (reference sequence), CDR1 reads MNHEY and CDR2 reads SMNVEV. Library generation was performed with the immunoSEQ multiplex PCR assay. As for how the authors treated the data: A statistical classification framework was built for diagnosing cytomegalovirus status from the catalog of TCR beta chain sequences. What TCRdb holds here is the immuneACCESS table cut down to in-frame rearrangements. Part of the clones is not present; checked against another copy, under half of the missing clones reflect an unresolved V gene, and the others are unexplained. V and J calls and clone size are copied from that table; D and trimming were computed from the DNA. Present in this sample are roughly 270,000 clones, roughly 90% of which were seen just once. The ten biggest clones cover roughly 1% of the sample.

This sample stems from a study of cytomegalovirus exposure and HLA in healthy donors (dated by TCRdb to about 2017). For context, the study as a whole: According to a later analysis, the 100 to 150 validation repertoires were produced on the same platform as the 666 repertoires of the first cohort. Along with the roughly 670-subject first cohort, a separate validation cohort of over a hundred different subjects was used. The aim of the study was to test whether cataloging public T cell receptors could identify signatures of past pathogen exposure. High-throughput TCR immunosequencing, statistical association of individual TCRs with disease status, and machine learning were combined to predict cytomegalovirus infection status. The full study reports these points: The classifier was reported to diagnose cytomegalovirus status with high specificity and sensitivity in both the original and validation cohorts. In a later analysis, TCRs clustered in the first cohort were found to also tend to co-occur in the roughly 130 validation repertoires, with 90% to 95% of cluster scores above 0. Across donors, most TCR sequences were observed very rarely, whereas some public TCRs were present in many individuals. A later analysis had no HLA typing for the validation cohort, so co-occurrence there was scored across all 110 or so repertoires. In vitro tests confirmed that three of the cytomegalovirus-associated TCR beta chains recognize cytomegalovirus antigens. According to the authors, the approach could potentially be generalized to other disease states and immunological phenotypes. A total of some 180 TCR beta chains were listed by the study as associated with cytomegalovirus.

The donors belonged to the validation cohort of over a hundred subjects, which was separate from the approximately 680-subject first cohort. This receptor chain uses TRBV27 and TRBJ2-7; 7 nucleotides in the junction match TRBD2. Sample: PBMCs. The receptor comes from a woman aged 18 to 35 in good health and CMV-seronegative. Read as DNA, the sequence is TGTGCCAGCAGTTTATCGGCCGTCGGGGACTACCGCTACGAGCAGTACTTC. Translation gives CASSLSAVGDYRYEQYF.